This T cell receptor (beta chain) originates from a study of blood T cell repertoires in COVID-19. Study-wide context: PBMCs, B-cell-depleted T cells, or T cells were the source of the cDNA or gDNA that made up the material.

The length of the CDR3 is 13 residues. CDR1 and CDR2 (germline): SGHVS, FNYEAQ. The V end was cut by 6 bases, the J end by 1 base, with 9 bases between. Per the original methods: Amplified reference gene primers provided the basis for estimating nucleated cell counts. The assay was immunoSEQ multiplex PCR, and TCRdb's table has in-frame clones only and misses some. V, J and clone size derive from that table, while D and trimming were established from the DNA sequence. The top ten hold roughly 4.2% of the sample, which has 180,000 or so clones, about 87% seen once. Sequenced: peripheral blood. The rearrangement links TRBV7-6 to TRBJ1-1, with D maybe TRBD1 (5 bases). The receptor was derived from a woman younger than 45 with acute or convalescent COVID-19. CDR3 in amino acids: CASRSGQNTEAFF. The CDR3 nucleotides read TGTGCCAGCAGAAGTGGACAGAACACTGAAGCTTTCTTT.